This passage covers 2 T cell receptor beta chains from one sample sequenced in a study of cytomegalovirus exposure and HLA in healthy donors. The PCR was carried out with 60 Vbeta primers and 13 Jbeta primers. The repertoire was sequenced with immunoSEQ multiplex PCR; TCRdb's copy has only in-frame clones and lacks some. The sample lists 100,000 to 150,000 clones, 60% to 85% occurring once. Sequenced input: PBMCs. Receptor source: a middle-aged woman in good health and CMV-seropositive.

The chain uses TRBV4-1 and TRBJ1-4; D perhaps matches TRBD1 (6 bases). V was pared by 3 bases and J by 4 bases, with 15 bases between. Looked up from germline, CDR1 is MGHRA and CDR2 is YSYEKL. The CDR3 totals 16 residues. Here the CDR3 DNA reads TGCGCCAGCAGCCAGGCCAACAGGGCTGGTAATGAAAAACTGTTTTTT. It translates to CASSQANRAGNEKLFF.

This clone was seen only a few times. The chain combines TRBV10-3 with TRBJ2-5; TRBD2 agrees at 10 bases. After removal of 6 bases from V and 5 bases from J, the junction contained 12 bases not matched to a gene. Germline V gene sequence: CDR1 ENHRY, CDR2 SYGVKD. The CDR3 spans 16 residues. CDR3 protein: CAIRPTRTSGAETQYF. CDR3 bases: TGTGCCATCAGGCCTACTCGGACTAGCGGAGCGGAGACCCAGTACTTC.